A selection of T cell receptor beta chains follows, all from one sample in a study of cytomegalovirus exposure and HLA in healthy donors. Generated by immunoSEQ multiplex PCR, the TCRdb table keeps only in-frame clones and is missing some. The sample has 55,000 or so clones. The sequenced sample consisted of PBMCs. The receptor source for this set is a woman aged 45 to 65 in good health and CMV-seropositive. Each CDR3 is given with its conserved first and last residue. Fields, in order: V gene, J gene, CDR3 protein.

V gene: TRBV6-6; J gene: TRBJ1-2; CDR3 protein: CASSYEQRNSNYGYTF
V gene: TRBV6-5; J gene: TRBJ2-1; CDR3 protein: CASSAGTGTRGEQFF
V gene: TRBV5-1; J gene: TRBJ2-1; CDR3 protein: CASSPGVAGNEQFF
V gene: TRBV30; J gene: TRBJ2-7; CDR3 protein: CAWSPGGKQYF
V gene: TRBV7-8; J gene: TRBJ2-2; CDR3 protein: CASSLPRQDPNTGKLFF
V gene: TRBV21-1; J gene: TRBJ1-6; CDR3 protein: CASSPLQGYNSPLHF
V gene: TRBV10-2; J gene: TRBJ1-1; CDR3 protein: CASSERTPNTEAFF
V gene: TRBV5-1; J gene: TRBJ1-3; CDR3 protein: CASSLDRGGNTIYF
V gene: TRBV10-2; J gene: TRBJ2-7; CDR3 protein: CASSDIGRGSAYEQYF
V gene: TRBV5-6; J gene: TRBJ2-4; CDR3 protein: CASSQWGGSIQYF
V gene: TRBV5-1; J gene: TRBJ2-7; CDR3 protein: CASSPSGFRGGAYEQYF
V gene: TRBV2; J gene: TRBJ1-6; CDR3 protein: CASSEDFAALHF
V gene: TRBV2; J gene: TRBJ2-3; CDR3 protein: CASSGQGGTDTQYF
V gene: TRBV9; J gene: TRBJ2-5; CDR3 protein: CASSGAGHLTETQYF
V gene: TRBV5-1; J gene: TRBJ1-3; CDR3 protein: CASSLETTGNTIYF
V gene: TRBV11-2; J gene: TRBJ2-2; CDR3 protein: CASSLTNTGELFF
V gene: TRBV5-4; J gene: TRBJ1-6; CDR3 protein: CASSLDRDSPLHF
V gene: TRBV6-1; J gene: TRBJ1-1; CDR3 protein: CASSVLGRENTEAFF
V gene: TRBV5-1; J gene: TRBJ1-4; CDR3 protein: CASSSGGTQAGPLFF
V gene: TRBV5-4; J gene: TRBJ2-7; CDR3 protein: CASSLFAGSPTYEQYF
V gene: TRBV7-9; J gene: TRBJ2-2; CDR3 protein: CASSFGQTGELFF
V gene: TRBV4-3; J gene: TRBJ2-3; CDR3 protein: CASSQDLGQGSTDTQYF
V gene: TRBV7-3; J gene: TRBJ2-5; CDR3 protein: CASSLIAGGKETQYF
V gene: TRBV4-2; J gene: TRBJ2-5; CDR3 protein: CASSQDWTGGGGETQYF
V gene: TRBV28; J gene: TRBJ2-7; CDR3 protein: CASRKTTLGQASYEQYF
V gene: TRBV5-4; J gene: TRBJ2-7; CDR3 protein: CASSLRSGVSSYEQYF
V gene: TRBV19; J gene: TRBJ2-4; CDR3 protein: CASSKGTSGLAKNIQYF
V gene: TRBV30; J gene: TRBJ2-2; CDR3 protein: CAWSAVNTGELFF
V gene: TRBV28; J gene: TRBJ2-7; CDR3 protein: CASSQSGKSYEQYF
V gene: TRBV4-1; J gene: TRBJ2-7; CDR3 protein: CASSQDRGGGEQYF
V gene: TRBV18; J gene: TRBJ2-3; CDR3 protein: CASSPRGSAFSTDTQYF
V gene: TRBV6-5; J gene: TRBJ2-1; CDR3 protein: CASSYSSGDPYNEQFF
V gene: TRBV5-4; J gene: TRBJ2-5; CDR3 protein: CASSLGLAGAEETQYF
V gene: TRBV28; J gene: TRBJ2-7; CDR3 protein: CASSLSGGVSYEQYF
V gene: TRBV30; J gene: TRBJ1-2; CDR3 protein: CAWDRTGRGYTF
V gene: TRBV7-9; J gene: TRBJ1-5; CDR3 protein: CASSLRGSQPQHF
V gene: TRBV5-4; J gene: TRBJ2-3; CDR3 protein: CASSPSLATSTDTQYF
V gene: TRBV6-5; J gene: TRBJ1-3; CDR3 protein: CASTQKAGNTIYF
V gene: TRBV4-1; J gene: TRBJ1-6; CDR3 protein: CASSQDMTAYNSPLHF
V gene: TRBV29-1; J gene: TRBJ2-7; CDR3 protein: CSVVNSGGPRSYEQYF
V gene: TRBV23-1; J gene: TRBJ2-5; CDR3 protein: CASRPSNQETQYF
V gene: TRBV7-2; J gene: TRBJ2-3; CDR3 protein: CASSSGGGTDTQYF
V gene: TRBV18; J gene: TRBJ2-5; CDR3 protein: CASSQLGTSGKETQYF
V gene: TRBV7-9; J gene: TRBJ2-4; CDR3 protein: CASSFKESLAKNIQYF
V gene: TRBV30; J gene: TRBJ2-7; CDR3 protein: CAWSVQLAAYEQYF
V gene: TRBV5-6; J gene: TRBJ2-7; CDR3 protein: CASSLARGSYEQYF
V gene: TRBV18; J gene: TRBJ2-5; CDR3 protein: CASSRGLLQETQYF
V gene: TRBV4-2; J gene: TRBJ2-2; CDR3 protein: CASSQHVRGEGGELFF
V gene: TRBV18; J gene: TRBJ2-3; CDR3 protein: CASSRLGQGKPDTQYF